Below are 21 T cell receptor beta chains sequenced from a single sample in a study of cytomegalovirus exposure and HLA in healthy donors. Using immunoSEQ multiplex PCR, the repertoire was profiled, and TCRdb retains in-frame clones only, with some absent. The profile shows 150,000 to 200,000 clones, about 81% of them singletons. Sequenced input: PBMCs. These receptor sequences come from a woman in her thirties in good health and CMV-seronegative.

The chain recombines TRBV19 with TRBJ2-3; D is undetermined. This CDR3 has 15 residues. V lost 2 bases to trimming and J lost 0 bases, with 9 bases between them. Germline CDR1 and CDR2: LNHDA and SQIVND (reference sequence). The CDR3 sequence: CASSISYHSTDTQYF. In DNA form, the CDR3 reads TGTGCCAGTAGTATATCCTACCATAGCACAGATACGCAGTATTTT.

The chain recombines TRBV28 with TRBJ1-1; 8 bases match TRBD1. The CDR3 has 15 amino acids. Trimming took 6 bases from V and 6 from J; bases not matched to a gene: 12. Per germline, CDR1 MDHEN and CDR2 SYDVKM. The CDR3 bases are TGTGCCAGCAGCTACATGGACAGGGCGAAGCCTGAAGCTTTCTTT. This encodes CASSYMDRAKPEAFF.

V and J are TRBV9 and TRBJ2-7, with 11 bases that match TRBD1. V was clipped by 3 bases and J by 0 bases; unmatched bases: 2. The V gene's germline CDR1 is SGDLS and CDR2 YYNGEE. The CDR3 is 15 amino acids. The CDR3 sequence is CASSEGTGGSYEQYF. CDR3 coding DNA: TGTGCCAGCAGCGAGGGGACAGGGGGCTCCTACGAGCAGTACTTC.

The table lists this clone with a few counts. Other DNA variants within this sample encode the same CDR3. The rearrangement joins TRBV28 to TRBJ2-7, with TRBD2 matching over 11 bases. Per germline, CDR1 MDHEN and CDR2 SYDVKM. Unmatched junction bases numbered 3, after V lost 4 bases and J lost 1 base. This CDR3 contains 15 residues. CDR3: CASSSSSGGSYEQYF. CDR3 sequence (DNA): TGTGCCAGCAGTTCCTCTAGCGGGGGGTCCTACGAGCAGTACTTC.

V is TRBV18 and J is TRBJ2-1; 8 bases agree with TRBD2. The CDR3 contains 15 residues. V lost 4 bases to trimming and J lost 9 bases; unmatched junction nucleotides: 11. Germline CDR1 is KGHSH and CDR2 is LQKENI. The CDR3 DNA reads as TGTGCCAGCTCACTCATACCCGGGACTAGTCTTGAGCAGTTCTTC. Its protein is CASSLIPGTSLEQFF.

This clone was observed a handful of times. The J gene is TRBJ2-2, the V gene TRBV6-1; 11 nucleotides align to TRBD2. V trimming: 9 bases; J trimming: 6 bases; junction bases outside the gene matches: 6. Per germline, CDR1 MNHNS and CDR2 SASEGT. CDR3 size: 14 residues. CDR3 region: CASTLAGGAGELFF. DNA for the CDR3: TGTGCCAGTACCCTAGCGGGAGGCGCCGGGGAGCTGTTTTTT.

V usage is TRBV25-1 and J usage is TRBJ2-2; the D gene is possibly TRBD1 (5 bases). Deletions cut 1 base from V and 6 bases from J, with 12 bases between. The CDR3 runs 15 residues. Germline-derived CDR1 and CDR2 are MGHDK and SYGVNS. The CDR3 region is CASSEFGQGSGELFF. The CDR3 DNA is TGTGCCAGCAGTGAATTCGGGCAGGGCTCCGGGGAGCTGTTTTTT. Variable domain in full (rest from reference TRBV25-1 and TRBJ2-2): EADIYQTPRYLVIGTGKKITLECSQTMGHDKMYWYQQDPGMELHLIHYSYGVNSTEKGDLSSESTVSRIRTEHFPLTLESARPSHTSQYLCASSEFGQGSGELFFGEGSRLTVL.

The chain carries TRBV14 and TRBJ1-5, with TRBD1 identical over 7 bases. The V and J ends lost 0 bases and 2 bases, in that order; junction bases with no gene match: 7. Germline loops: CDR1 SGHDN, CDR2 FVKESK. There are 17 residues in the CDR3. The CDR3 sequence is CASSQDEGAFGNQPQHF. The CDR3 region has the DNA TGTGCCAGCAGCCAAGATGAGGGGGCCTTCGGCAATCAGCCCCAGCATTTT.

The chain carries TRBV7-9 and TRBJ1-4, with 7 bases lining up with TRBD1. With V trimmed by 2 bases and J by 4 bases, 10 bases remained unmatched. Germline V gene data show CDR1 as SEHNR and CDR2 as FQNEAQ (reference sequence). CDR3 length: 17 amino acids. CDR3 nucleotide sequence: TGTGCCAGCAGCTTACCAATCATCAGGGGGGTTAATGAAAAACTGTTTTTT. Protein sequence: CASSLPIIRGVNEKLFF.

V gene TRBV13 combines with J gene TRBJ1-2; 7 positions agree with TRBD1. CDR1 and CDR2 (germline): PRHDT, FYEKMQ (reference sequence). The CDR3 spans 14 residues. V lost 5 bases to trimming and J lost 5 bases; unmatched junction nucleotides: 8. CDR3 protein: CASSASTGPYGYTF. CDR3 nucleotide sequence: TGTGCCAGCAGCGCCTCGACAGGGCCTTATGGCTACACCTTC.

The chain employs TRBV4-1 and TRBJ1-4; tentative D call: TRBD1 (5 bases). Germline-derived CDR1 and CDR2 are MGHRA and YSYEKL. This CDR3 region has 14 residues. Trimming pared 8 bases from V and 7 bases from J, leaving 17 bases between. This chain's CDR3 is CASAAQPGGEKLFF. The CDR3 DNA follows: TGCGCCAGCGCCGCCCAACCCGGGGGTGAAAAACTGTTTTTT.

V and J are TRBV6-5 and TRBJ1-1; maybe TRBD1 (6 bases). With 0 bases removed from V and 6 bases from J, the gap between germline ends came to 11 bases. The germline V gene has CDR1 MNHEY and CDR2 SVGAGI. CDR3 length: 14 residues. The CDR3 nucleotides are TGTGCCAGCAGTTACTCGCGGGGGCTGGCTGAAGCTTTCTTT. This gives the protein CASSYSRGLAEAFF.

The chain recombines TRBV30 with TRBJ2-4; TRBD2 agrees at 7 bases. Germline CDR1 and CDR2: GTSNPN and SVGIG (reference sequence). The CDR3 is 18 amino acids. The V and J ends lost 0 bases and 0 bases, in that order; junction bases with no gene match: 11. The CDR3 nucleotides read TGTGCCTGGAGTGTAGGGAGCGGGGTTAAACTAGCCAAAAACATTCAGTACTTC. It is translated as CAWSVGSGVKLAKNIQYF.

V gene TRBV6-1 combines with J gene TRBJ2-3; TRBD1 agrees at 7 bases. CDR1 MNHNS and CDR2 SASEGT come from the germline V gene. The CDR3 has 15 amino acids. V shed 5 bases, J shed 0 bases, and the junction held 5 bases outside the gene matches. The CDR3 sequence is CASSLGTVSTDTQYF. The CDR3 nucleotides read TGTGCCAGCAGTCTCGGGACAGTCAGCACAGATACGCAGTATTTT.

This clone has just a few counts. This chain connects TRBV14 to TRBJ1-2; D is perhaps TRBD1 (5 bases). The CDR3 is 12 residues long. CDR1 is SGHDN, CDR2 FVKESK, per germline. V was trimmed by 3 bases and J by 7 bases, leaving 9 bases between them. The CDR3 sequence is CASSQSRVGYTF. The CDR3 DNA follows: TGTGCCAGCAGCCAGTCCAGGGTTGGCTACACCTTC.

This sequence joins TRBV5-1 and TRBJ1-6; TRBD1 is a possible D gene (5 bases). The CDR3 contains 15 residues. Trimming left V 4 bases short and J 9 bases short, with 17 bases between. Germline V gene lookup returns CDR1 SGHRS and CDR2 YFSETQ. The CDR3 loop is CASSGGDLIGSPLHF. CDR3 nucleotide sequence: TGCGCCAGCAGCGGGGGGGACCTGATCGGTTCACCCCTCCACTTT.

This clone was detected only once. The V gene is TRBV4-2, the J gene TRBJ1-2, with 8 bases identical to TRBD1. The CDR3 sequence is 14 residues long. The germline CDR1 and CDR2 sequences are LGHNA and YNFKEQ. Unmatched junction bases numbered 3, after V lost 4 bases and J lost 2 bases. CDR3 in DNA: TGTGCCAGCAGCCGCGGGGACAGGAACTATGGCTACACCTTC. It is translated as CASSRGDRNYGYTF.

CDR3 region: CAWKKNEQGVIYEQYF. CDR3 DNA sequence: TGTGCCTGGAAAAAAAACGAGCAGGGGGTAATCTACGAGCAGTACTTC. V usage is TRBV30 and J usage is TRBJ2-7; 7 positions agree with TRBD1. The germline CDR1 and CDR2 sequences are GTSNPN and SVGIG (reference sequence). The CDR3 has 16 amino acids. Trimming took 4 bases from V and 3 from J; bases not matched to a gene: 15.

V is TRBV27 and J is TRBJ1-5; 7 bases agree with TRBD1. J was trimmed by 5 bases and V by 1 base; bases with no gene match: 2. The CDR3 runs 14 residues. Germline V gives CDR1 MNHEY, CDR2 SMNVEV (reference sequence). The CDR3 coding sequence is TGTGCCAGCAGTTTATTACAGGGGCATCAGCCCCAGCATTTT. This codes for CASSLLQGHQPQHF.

J is TRBJ2-4 and V is TRBV14; TRBD2 might be the D (6 bases). This CDR3 is 15 amino acids long. Per the germline V gene, CDR1 is SGHDN and CDR2 is FVKESK. V lost 8 bases and J 3 bases, leaving 17 bases between the germline ends. This CDR3 is CASPGRQGVKNIQYF. Here the CDR3 DNA reads TGTGCCAGCCCAGGGAGGCAGGGTGTCAAAAACATTCAGTACTTC.

The gene calls are TRBV23-1 and TRBJ1-4; D possibly corresponds to TRBD1 (5 bases). TRBV23-1 is flagged as an ORF with uncertain function. V lost 8 bases, J lost 6 bases, and 16 bases lay in between. The CDR3 runs to 14 residues. The CDR3 DNA reads as TGCGCCAGCCAGTATCAGGGCGGCGATGAAAAACTGTTTTTT. The encoded protein is CASQYQGGDEKLFF.